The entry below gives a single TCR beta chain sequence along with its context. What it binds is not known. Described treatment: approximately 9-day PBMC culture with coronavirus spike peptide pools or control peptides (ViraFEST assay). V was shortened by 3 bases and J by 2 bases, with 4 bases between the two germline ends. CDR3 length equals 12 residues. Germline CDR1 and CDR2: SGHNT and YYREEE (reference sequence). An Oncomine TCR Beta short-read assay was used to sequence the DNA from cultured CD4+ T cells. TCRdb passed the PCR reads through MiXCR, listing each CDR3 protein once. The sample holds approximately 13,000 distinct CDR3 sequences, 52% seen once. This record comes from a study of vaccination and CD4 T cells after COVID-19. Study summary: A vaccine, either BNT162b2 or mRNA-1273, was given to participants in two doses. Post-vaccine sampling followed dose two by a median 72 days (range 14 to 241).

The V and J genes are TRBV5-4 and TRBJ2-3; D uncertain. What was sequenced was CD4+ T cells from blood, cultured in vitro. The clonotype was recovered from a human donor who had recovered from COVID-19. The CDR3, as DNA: TGTGCCAGCAGCTCGGACACAGATACGCAGTATTTT. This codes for CASSSDTDTQYF.